A single sample is the source of the 17 T cell receptor beta chains below, sequenced in a study of Ad26.COV2.S vaccination and SARS-CoV-2 variants. As for treatment: 15 to 20 received Ad26.COV2.S at low or high dose, single or two shots; about 5 received placebo; per-sample allocation not given. It was on day 63 after the first vaccine or placebo injection that samples were taken. This table comes from immunoSEQ multiplex PCR, and its TCRdb copy is limited to in-frame clones, with some not included. Among about half a million clones listed, about 89% were seen once. The starting material was peripheral blood, obtained in a trial of Ad26.COV2.S vaccine versus placebo. These receptors were taken from a person between 18 and 60 years old who received the Ad26.COV2.S COVID-19 vaccine or a placebo.

The table lists this clone with a count of one. The chain links TRBV7-2 to TRBJ2-1, with TRBD1 matching 8 bases. Germline CDR1 reads SGHTA; CDR2 reads FQGNSA. The trim removed 4 bases at V and 8 bases at J, leaving 13 bases unmatched. The CDR3 is 16 amino acids. CDR3 region: CASSSTGGRTVHEQFF. CDR3 coding DNA: TGTGCCAGCAGCTCCACAGGGGGTCGTACGGTCCATGAGCAGTTCTTC. Full variable domain (rest looked up from reference TRBV7-2 and TRBJ2-1): GAGVSQSPSNKVTEKGKDVELRCDPISGHTALYWYRQSLGQGLEFLIYFQGNSAPDKSGLPSDRFSAERTGGSVSTLTIQRTQQEDSAVYLCASSSTGGRTVHEQFFGPGTRLTVL.

The chain combines TRBV6-6 with TRBJ1-3; D gene unclear. This CDR3 spans 13 amino acids. Trimming removed 0 bases from V and 4 bases from J, with 4 bases in between. Germline V CDR1 and CDR2: MNHNY, SVGAGI (reference sequence). CDR3 residues: CASSYSMGNTIYF. In DNA, the CDR3 is TGTGCCAGCAGTTACTCGATGGGAAACACCATATATTTT.

This rearrangement joins TRBV27 to TRBJ1-5; unclear D gene. The CDR3 is 15 residues long. Germline V gives CDR1 MNHEY, CDR2 SMNVEV (reference sequence). V was cut by 2 bases and J by 3 bases, with 11 bases left in between. This CDR3 reads CASSLKWAINQPQHF. The CDR3 DNA reads as TGTGCCAGCAGTTTAAAATGGGCAATCAATCAGCCCCAGCATTTT.

The gene calls are TRBV5-6 and TRBJ2-3; no firm D call. The V end was cut by 1 base, the J end by 2 bases, with 11 bases between. In germline, CDR1 is SGHDT, CDR2 YYEEEE. The CDR3 loop spans 15 amino acids. The CDR3 spells CASSLIQSLTDTQYF. The DNA of the CDR3 is TGTGCCAGCAGCTTGATACAGAGCCTCACAGATACGCAGTATTTT.

This chain links TRBV7-9 with TRBJ1-2, with a weak D call TRBD1 (5 bases). Germline V gives CDR1 SEHNR, CDR2 FQNEAQ (reference sequence). The CDR3 covers 15 residues. Trimming cost V 4 bases and J 3 bases, with 15 bases left between them. CDR3 residues: CASSSGGGNDYGYTF. DNA for the CDR3: TGTGCCAGCAGCTCCGGCGGGGGGAACGACTATGGCTACACCTTC.

The chain couples TRBV5-8 to TRBJ1-2; D gene uncertain. V lost 4 bases and J lost 4, with 14 bases in between. This CDR3 has 14 amino acids. Germline loops: CDR1 SGHTS, CDR2 YDEGEE. This CDR3 is CASSIFAGPYGYTF. For the CDR3, the DNA is TGTGCCAGCAGCATCTTCGCCGGGCCCTATGGCTACACCTTC. The variable domain in full, completed from reference TRBV5-8 and TRBJ1-2, reads EAGVTQSPTHLIKTRGQQATLRCSPISGHTSVYWYQQALGLGLQFLLWYDEGEERNRGNFPPRFSGRQFPNYSSELNVNALELEDSALYLCASSIFAGPYGYTFGSGTRLTVV.

V gene TRBV19 combines with J gene TRBJ1-2; D uncertain. The CDR3 consists of 13 residues. Germline V lookup: CDR1 LNHDA, CDR2 SQIVND (reference sequence). Trimming pared 5 bases from V and 7 bases from J, leaving 14 bases between. Here the CDR3 DNA reads TGTGCCAGTAGTTGGTTGGAGGGCAGTGGCTACACCTTC. Its protein is CASSWLEGSGYTF. The full variable domain, in which reference TRBV19 and TRBJ1-2 provide the parts outside the CDR3, is DGGITQSPKYLFRKEGQNVTLSCEQNLNHDAMYWYRQDPGQGLRLIYYSQIVNDFQKGDIAEGYSVSREKKESFPLTVTSAQKNPTAFYLCASSWLEGSGYTFGSGTRLTVV.

The chain couples TRBV4-2 to TRBJ2-1; tentative D call: TRBD2 (6 bases). V lost 0 bases, J lost 0 bases, and 15 bases lay in between. Germline assignment: CDR1 LGHNA and CDR2 YNFKEQ. The CDR3 is made up of 18 amino acids. The CDR3 protein is CASSQEFIAESSYNEQFF. The CDR3 coding sequence is TGTGCCAGCAGCCAAGAATTCATAGCGGAGAGCTCCTACAATGAGCAGTTCTTC.

This rearrangement joins TRBV28 to TRBJ2-3; 10 nucleotides line up with TRBD2. There are 14 residues in the CDR3. Germline V gene lookup returns CDR1 MDHEN and CDR2 SYDVKM. V trimming: 6 bases; J trimming: 4 bases; junction bases outside the gene matches: 4. The CDR3 reads CASSLGLAADTQYF. The CDR3 bases are TGTGCCAGCAGCCTCGGACTAGCGGCAGATACGCAGTATTTT.

Here the CDR3 reads CASSLGLFQDTQYF. Written as DNA, the CDR3 is TGTGCCAGCAGCTTAGGGCTGTTTCAAGATACGCAGTATTTT. The gene calls are TRBV7-2 and TRBJ2-3; D uncertain. The CDR3 consists of 14 residues. V lost 1 base and J 5 bases, leaving 10 bases between the germline ends. Per germline, CDR1 SGHTA and CDR2 FQGNSA. Using reference TRBV7-2 and TRBJ2-3 for the parts outside the CDR3, the full variable domain is GAGVSQSPSNKVTEKGKDVELRCDPISGHTALYWYRQSLGQGLEFLIYFQGNSAPDKSGLPSDRFSAERTGGSVSTLTIQRTQQEDSAVYLCASSLGLFQDTQYFGPGTRLTVL.

The CDR3 DNA follows: TGTGCCAGCAGGGACTTCGGGGGCGGCTATGGCTACACCTTC. This encodes CASRDFGGGYGYTF. The chain uses TRBV6-5 and TRBJ1-2; possible D gene TRBD1, 6 bases. This CDR3 comprises 14 residues. With 6 bases removed from V and 4 bases from J, the gap between germline ends came to 15 bases. The germline V gene encodes CDR1 MNHEY and CDR2 SVGAGI.

The rearrangement uses TRBV6-1 and TRBJ1-5, with no clear D. V lost 2 bases and J 5 bases, leaving 19 bases between the germline ends. The CDR3 spans 17 residues. Per the germline V gene, CDR1 is MNHNS and CDR2 is SASEGT. The CDR3 DNA reads TGTGCCAGCAGTGAAAACGGCGGGGTGGGGTCGGATCAGCCCCAGCATTTT. Protein product: CASSENGGVGSDQPQHF.

The chain combines TRBV9 with TRBJ1-1, with a possible D match to TRBD1 (5 bases). Trimming took 0 bases from V and 4 from J, leaving 13 bases between them. The germline gives CDR1 SGDLS, CDR2 YYNGEE. The CDR3 runs to 15 residues. The CDR3 region is CASSVGGRAGTEAFF. CDR3 nucleotide sequence: TGTGCCAGCAGCGTAGGGGGCAGGGCGGGCACTGAAGCTTTCTTT.

The CDR3 loop reads CASSPRADGNTGELFF. In DNA, the CDR3 is TGCGCCAGCAGCCCCCGCGCTGATGGGAACACCGGGGAGCTGTTTTTT. V and J are TRBV4-1 and TRBJ2-2; D is unresolved. The CDR3 runs to 16 residues. CDR1 is MGHRA and CDR2 is YSYEKL in the germline V gene. Trimming took off 4 bases at V and 1 base at J, with 13 bases between the two ends.

The chain uses TRBV7-9 and TRBJ2-7; D possibly matches TRBD1 or TRBD2 (5 bases each). V lost 1 base and J lost 3, with 13 bases in between. The CDR3 runs 15 residues. Per the germline V gene, CDR1 is SEHNR and CDR2 is FQNEAQ (reference sequence). Written as DNA, the CDR3 is TGTGCCAGCAGCTTAGATCCGGGACGGTACTACGAGCAGTACTTC. It encodes CASSLDPGRYYEQYF.

The V gene is TRBV18, the J gene TRBJ2-7; D remains ambiguous. Trimming took off 6 bases at V and 1 base at J, with 10 bases between the two ends. Germline lookup yields CDR1 KGHSH and CDR2 LQKENI. The CDR3 spans 13 residues. The CDR3 loop reads CASSQLESYEQYF. DNA of the CDR3: TGTGCCAGCTCCCAGTTAGAATCCTACGAGCAGTACTTC.

The genes are TRBV27 and TRBJ1-1; possibly TRBD1 for D (6 bases). Germline CDR1 MNHEY, CDR2 SMNVEV (reference sequence). The CDR3 is 12 residues long. V was shortened by 3 bases and J by 11 bases, with 13 bases between the two germline ends. The CDR3 protein is CASSFGGREAFF. Written as DNA, the CDR3 is TGTGCCAGCAGTTTCGGGGGGCGGGAGGCTTTCTTT.